Following are 29 T cell receptor beta chains from one sample sequenced in a study of shared clonotypes between healthy human individuals. Method: immunoSEQ multiplex PCR; TCRdb's copy keeps in-frame clones and lacks some. The sample includes some 2 million clones, 85% to 95% of them seen just once. Material: naive CD4+ T cells sorted from blood. Subset noted: CD45RA+ positively selected. The receptors shown here come from a man younger than 30 in good health.

This chain joins TRBV7-2 and TRBJ1-1; the D is unclear. Trimming shortened V by 1 base and J by 6 bases, and 9 bases separated the two germline ends. The CDR3 consists of 13 residues. Germline lookup yields CDR1 SGHTA and CDR2 FQGNSA. CDR3 loop: CASSLDGRAEAFF. For the CDR3, the DNA is TGTGCCAGCAGCTTAGACGGGAGGGCTGAAGCTTTCTTT.

This chain links TRBV5-1 with TRBJ2-1, with TRBD2 as a possible D gene (6 bases). Germline lookup yields CDR1 SGHRS and CDR2 YFSETQ. Trimming stripped 0 bases from V and 5 bases from J, with 15 bases between. The length of the CDR3 is 16 residues. The CDR3 loop reads CASSLAVSGGDNEQFF. The CDR3 DNA is TGCGCCAGCAGCTTGGCGGTGAGCGGAGGGGACAATGAGCAGTTCTTC.

J is TRBJ2-1 and V is TRBV30, with D perhaps matching TRBD2 (5 bases). This CDR3 is built from 14 residues. The germline gives CDR1 GTSNPN, CDR2 SVGIG (reference sequence). Trimming removed 0 bases from V and 6 bases from J, with 12 bases in between. CDR3 nucleotide sequence: TGTGCCTGGAGTGTAACGAGGGTCAGCAATGAGCAGTTCTTC. Protein sequence: CAWSVTRVSNEQFF. Full variable domain (outside the CDR3, taken from reference TRBV30 and TRBJ2-1): SQTIHQWPATLVQPVGSPLSLECTVEGTSNPNLYWYRQAAGRGLQLLFYSVGIGQISSEVPQNLSASRPQDRQFILSSKKLLLSDSGFYLCAWSVTRVSNEQFFGPGTRLTVL.

As regards this clone: Other DNA sequences in the sample encode the same CDR3. This chain joins TRBV28 and TRBJ2-7; 11 bases are a match to TRBD2. Germline V gene lookup returns CDR1 MDHEN and CDR2 SYDVKM. V was clipped by 3 bases and J by 6 bases; unmatched bases: 4. The CDR3 is 14 residues long. The CDR3 protein is CASSFSGGAAEQYF. The CDR3 DNA reads TGTGCCAGCAGTTTTAGCGGGGGGGCTGCCGAGCAGTACTTC. Complete variable domain (other parts from reference TRBV28 and TRBJ2-7): DVKVTQSSRYLVKRTGEKVFLECVQDMDHENMFWYRQDPGLGLRLIYFSYDVKMKEKGDIPEGYSVSREKKERFSLILESASTNQTSMYLCASSFSGGAAEQYFGPGTRLTVT.

This rearrangement joins TRBV11-2 to TRBJ2-5, with 13 bases identical to TRBD2. The CDR3 extends over 17 amino acids. In germline, CDR1 is SGHAT, CDR2 FQNNGV. V shed 5 bases, J shed 0 bases, and the junction held 6 bases outside the gene matches. CDR3 in amino acids: CASSQGTSGDYQETQYF. For the CDR3, the DNA is TGTGCCAGCAGCCAGGGGACTAGCGGGGACTACCAAGAGACCCAGTACTTC.

In regard to this clone: Other DNA variants within this sample encode the same CDR3. This rearrangement joins TRBV7-9 to TRBJ2-7, with D hard to call. The CDR3 runs 14 residues. Per the germline V gene, CDR1 is SEHNR and CDR2 is FQNEAQ (reference sequence). Trimming took off 4 bases at V and 2 bases at J, with 12 bases between the two ends. The CDR3: CASSSTGAAYEQYF. For the CDR3, the DNA is TGTGCCAGCAGCTCCACGGGCGCCGCCTACGAGCAGTACTTC.

The chain recombines TRBV7-2 with TRBJ2-5; D might be TRBD1 (6 bases). The V end lost 5 bases, the J end lost 5 bases, and 15 bases lay between the germline ends. The germline gives CDR1 SGHTA, CDR2 FQGNSA. The CDR3 contains 14 residues. The chain's CDR3 is CASSLQGWWETQYF. Written as DNA, the CDR3 is TGTGCCAGCAGCCTACAGGGTTGGTGGGAGACCCAGTACTTC.

The chain joins TRBV15 to TRBJ2-3; the match to TRBD2 covers 14 bases. Per germline, CDR1 LNHNV and CDR2 YYDKDF (reference sequence). With 0 bases clipped from V and 5 bases from J, the junction kept 10 bases outside the gene matches. This CDR3 has 19 amino acids. CDR3 loop: CATSRDGRLAGGPGDTQYF. The CDR3 DNA reads as TGTGCCACCAGCAGAGACGGAAGACTAGCGGGAGGGCCCGGAGATACGCAGTATTTT.

The V and J genes are TRBV18 and TRBJ1-4; tentatively, D is TRBD1 (6 bases). The CDR3 consists of 14 residues. V was clipped by 5 bases and J by 8 bases, with 15 bases between them. CDR1 is KGHSH, CDR2 LQKENI, per germline. The chain's CDR3 is CASSAGTQAEKLFF. The DNA for the CDR3 is TGTGCCAGCTCAGCCGGGACACAGGCCGAAAAACTGTTTTTT.

The rearrangement links TRBV19 to TRBJ1-2; 7 bases line up with TRBD1. Per germline, CDR1 LNHDA and CDR2 SQIVND (reference sequence). The trim removed 4 bases at V and 5 bases at J, leaving 7 bases unmatched. The CDR3 has 14 amino acids. The CDR3 coding sequence is TGTGCCAGTAGTAGACAGGGAAATTGGTATGGCTACACCTTC. Protein product: CASSRQGNWYGYTF.

V gene TRBV5-6 combines with J gene TRBJ1-1, with D hard to call. The CDR3 contains 13 residues. CDR1 and CDR2 from the germline V gene are SGHDT and YYEEEE. Trimming removed 7 bases at V and 0 bases at J, with 10 bases between. DNA of the CDR3: TGTGCCAGCGAGGGAGGTCTGAACACTGAAGCTTTCTTT. Translation gives CASEGGLNTEAFF.

Points on this clone: Its ends do not fully match the called genes, so a read error is possible. The gene calls are TRBV7-8 and TRBJ2-7, with D tentatively TRBD1 (6 bases). This CDR3 contains 13 residues. The V gene's germline CDR1 is SGHVS and CDR2 FQNEAQ. The CDR3 region has the DNA TGCGCCAGCAGCCACCAACAGGGCTACGAGCAGTACTTC. Protein sequence: CASSHQQGYEQYF.

The chain uses TRBV7-8 and TRBJ2-1; 10 positions match TRBD2. The V gene's germline CDR1 is SGHVS and CDR2 FQNEAQ. This CDR3 is built from 20 residues. V was pared by 4 bases and J by 2 bases, with 17 bases of the junction left unmatched. The CDR3 sequence: CASSYRSSGGGRWAYNEQFF. CDR3 nucleotides: TGTGCCAGCAGCTATCGATCTAGCGGGGGAGGGCGGTGGGCCTACAATGAGCAGTTCTTC.

This clone was counted a few times. Other DNA sequences in this specimen translate into the identical CDR3. This chain uses TRBV5-1 with TRBJ1-5; 8 nucleotides line up with TRBD1. CDR3 length equals 15 residues. Germline lookup yields CDR1 SGHRS and CDR2 YFSETQ. V dropped 4 bases and J dropped 0; count of bases not matched to a gene: 3. CDR3 DNA sequence: TGCGCCAGCAGCCCGACAGGGGATAGCAATCAGCCCCAGCATTTT. Residues: CASSPTGDSNQPQHF. The variable domain in full, completed from reference TRBV5-1 and TRBJ1-5, reads KAGVTQTPRYLIKTRGQQVTLSCSPISGHRSVSWYQQTPGQGLQFLFEYFSETQRNKGNFPGRFSGRQFSNSRSEMNVSTLELGDSALYLCASSPTGDSNQPQHFGDGTRLSIL.

This clone showed up just a few times. The chain uses TRBV10-3 and TRBJ1-2; 10 bases fit TRBD1. Germline CDR1 and CDR2: ENHRY and SYGVKD. CDR3 length: 12 amino acids. After removal of 7 bases from V and 8 bases from J, the junction contained 4 bases not matched to a gene. CDR3 bases: TGTGCCATCACTCCGACAGGGGGCGGCTACACCTTC. Its protein product is CAITPTGGGYTF.

This chain links TRBV21-1 with TRBJ2-7; TRBD1, the table's D call, was not compared with the DNA. TRBV21-1 is termed a pseudogene. This CDR3 contains 14 residues. CDR3 DNA sequence: TGTGCCAGCCCTTTGGACAGGGCAGGCTACGAGCAGTACTTC. This sequence encodes CASPLDRAGYEQYF.

This clone was seen once. The junction departs from germline at one end; a sequencing error may be responsible. The rearrangement links TRBV7-7 to TRBJ2-5, with D perhaps matching TRBD1 or TRBD2 (6 bases each). The CDR3 consists of 15 residues. Germline CDR1 and CDR2: SSHAT and FNYEAQ (reference sequence). Written as DNA, the CDR3 is TGTGCTAGCAGCTTAGGAGGGACACTCCAAGAGACCCAGTACTTC. Encoded protein: CASSLGGTLQETQYF.

V is TRBV28 and J is TRBJ2-2, with D perhaps matching TRBD2 (6 bases). The V and J ends lost 8 bases and 4 bases respectively, with 20 bases between them. The germline V gene has CDR1 MDHEN and CDR2 SYDVKM. This CDR3 is 16 amino acids long. Here the CDR3 DNA reads TGTGCCAGCGCCACGGGCGGGACGGCACCCACCGGGGAGCTGTTTTTT. Its protein is CASATGGTAPTGELFF.

The rearrangement uses TRBV9 and TRBJ2-7; TRBD1 might be the D (5 bases). Germline loops: CDR1 SGDLS, CDR2 YYNGEE. V was cut by 0 bases and J by 7 bases, with 14 bases left in between. The CDR3 is 14 residues long. The CDR3 is CASSVEVRGNEQYF. The CDR3 DNA sequence: TGTGCCAGCAGCGTAGAGGTTAGGGGAAATGAGCAGTACTTC.

As concerns this clone: The same CDR3 can be traced to other DNA sequences in this sample. The chain uses TRBV2 and TRBJ1-5, with D unresolved. The ends were cut back, 2 bases at V and 5 bases at J, with 7 bases in the middle. CDR1 and CDR2 (germline): SNHLY, FYNNEI. The CDR3 has 13 amino acids. The CDR3 sequence is CASSEQGYQPQHF. In nucleotides, the CDR3 is TGTGCCAGCAGTGAACAAGGTTATCAGCCCCAGCATTTT.

In this sample, this clone turned up once. V gene TRBV6-1 combines with J gene TRBJ2-7; TRBD1 might be the D (6 bases). The CDR3 totals 14 residues. Germline V lookup: CDR1 MNHNS, CDR2 SASEGT. V lost 3 bases, J lost 1 base, and 10 bases lay in between. CDR3 in amino acids: CASSESTGSYEQYF. CDR3 DNA: TGTGCCAGCAGTGAGTCCACAGGGTCCTACGAGCAGTACTTC.

The chain employs TRBV10-3 and TRBJ1-2, with a possible D match to TRBD1 (5 bases). CDR1 is ENHRY and CDR2 is SYGVKD in the germline V gene. With 5 bases removed from V and 4 bases from J, the gap between germline ends came to 17 bases. The CDR3 consists of 15 residues. CDR3 loop: CAISYTGEILYGYTF. As DNA, the CDR3 is TGTGCCATCAGTTACACAGGAGAGATTCTCTATGGCTACACCTTC.

This chain links TRBV7-8 with TRBJ1-6, with D unclear. Per the germline V gene, CDR1 is SGHVS and CDR2 is FQNEAQ. Trimming took off 8 bases at V and 5 bases at J, with 10 bases between the two ends. This CDR3 contains 13 residues. The CDR3 sequence: CASCRMNNSPLHF. The CDR3 DNA reads as TGTGCCAGCTGCCGGATGAATAATTCACCCCTCCACTTT.

The genes are TRBV6-1 and TRBJ1-5; tentative D call: TRBD1 (5 bases). The CDR3 has 17 residues. Germline V lookup: CDR1 MNHNS, CDR2 SASEGT. The ends were cut back, 3 bases at V and 5 bases at J, with 20 bases in the middle. The CDR3 protein is CASSEYNRGKVDQPQHF. CDR3 DNA: TGTGCCAGCAGTGAGTACAATCGGGGGAAAGTAGATCAGCCCCAGCATTTT.

This clone was detected once. The chain carries TRBV5-1 and TRBJ2-1; TRBD1 aligns across 10 bases. CDR1 is SGHRS and CDR2 is YFSETQ in the germline V gene. CDR3 length equals 15 residues. V lost 0 bases, J lost 5 bases, and 2 bases stayed unmatched. The CDR3, as DNA: TGCGCCAGCAGCTTGGGACAGGGGGCTCACAATGAGCAGTTCTTC. Translation gives CASSLGQGAHNEQFF.

The chain uses TRBV5-4 and TRBJ2-5; D call uncertain. Between the trimmed V and J ends, which lost 0 bases and 2 bases, there was a span of 8 bases. The CDR3 is made up of 14 amino acids. Per the germline V gene, CDR1 is SGHNT and CDR2 is YYREEE (reference sequence). This CDR3 is CASSLGLQQETQYF. CDR3 DNA: TGTGCCAGCAGCTTGGGACTCCAGCAAGAGACCCAGTACTTC.

V and J are TRBV2 and TRBJ2-7; D gene uncertain. The germline V gene encodes CDR1 SNHLY and CDR2 FYNNEI. Trimming removed 6 bases from V and 3 bases from J, with 30 bases in between. The CDR3 is 19 residues long. CDR3 protein: CASSPYRQDSGLRDYEQYF. In DNA form, the CDR3 reads TGTGCCAGCAGCCCTTACCGGCAAGACTCGGGCCTCCGCGACTACGAGCAGTACTTC.

In regard to this clone: This specimen includes other DNA sequences encoding the same CDR3. The V call is TRBV28, the J call TRBJ2-7; the D is unclear. The germline CDR1 and CDR2 sequences are MDHEN and SYDVKM. This CDR3 region has 12 residues. V dropped 5 bases and J dropped 0 bases, with 5 bases sitting between them. In nucleotides, the CDR3 is TGTGCCAGCAGTCAAGACTCCTACGAGCAGTACTTC. Translated, it gives CASSQDSYEQYF.

The gene calls are TRBV10-2 and TRBJ2-7; possible D gene TRBD2, 6 bases. The V gene lost 7 bases and the J gene lost 3 bases, with 10 bases spanning the gap. The CDR3 is 12 residues long. Per the germline V gene, CDR1 is WSHSY and CDR2 is SAAADI. Here the CDR3 reads CASMEGIYEQYF. The CDR3 DNA follows: TGCGCCAGCATGGAGGGCATCTACGAGCAGTACTTC.